The clone carrying this T cell receptor (beta chain) was detected only once. TCRdb keeps only in-frame clones here, not all; method: immunoSEQ multiplex PCR. Of millions of clones in the sample, approximately 93% were seen once. These data come from a study of shared clonotypes between healthy human individuals. CDR1 SEHNR and CDR2 FQNEAQ come from the germline V gene (reference sequence). V lost 3 bases, J lost 5 bases, and 16 bases lay in between. This CDR3 has 15 amino acids. This TCR was recovered from a man younger than 35 in good health. Some clones in this sample may be carry-over from other donors' samples. The specimen sequenced was naive CD4+ T cells from PBMCs. Subset noted: CD45RA+ positively selected. The genes are TRBV7-9 and TRBJ1-2, with a possible D match to TRBD1 (5 bases). CDR3 sequence (DNA): TGTGCCAGCAGCTTTTCTGTGGCGGGGGTATATGGCTACACCTTC. It yields the protein CASSFSVAGVYGYTF.